This TCR beta chain is from a study of chemoradiotherapy in HPV16-positive cancers. Sequencing was performed with immunoSEQ multiplex PCR; in TCRdb, only in-frame clones are kept and a portion is missing. The table shows some 2,900 clones, with 87% occurring only once. This CDR3 region has 16 residues. Source: tumor tissue, taken from a patient who underwent chemoradiotherapy. This TCR was sampled from a human donor with HPV-associated anogenital cancer. The genes are TRBV21-1 and TRBJ2-4; the D segment call TRBD2 is taken from the table without a DNA check. TRBV21-1 is assigned pseudogene status. CDR3 protein: CASSKGDSLAKNIQYF. Here the CDR3 DNA reads TGTGCCAGCAGCAAAGGGGACTCTCTAGCCAAAAACATTCAGTACTTC.